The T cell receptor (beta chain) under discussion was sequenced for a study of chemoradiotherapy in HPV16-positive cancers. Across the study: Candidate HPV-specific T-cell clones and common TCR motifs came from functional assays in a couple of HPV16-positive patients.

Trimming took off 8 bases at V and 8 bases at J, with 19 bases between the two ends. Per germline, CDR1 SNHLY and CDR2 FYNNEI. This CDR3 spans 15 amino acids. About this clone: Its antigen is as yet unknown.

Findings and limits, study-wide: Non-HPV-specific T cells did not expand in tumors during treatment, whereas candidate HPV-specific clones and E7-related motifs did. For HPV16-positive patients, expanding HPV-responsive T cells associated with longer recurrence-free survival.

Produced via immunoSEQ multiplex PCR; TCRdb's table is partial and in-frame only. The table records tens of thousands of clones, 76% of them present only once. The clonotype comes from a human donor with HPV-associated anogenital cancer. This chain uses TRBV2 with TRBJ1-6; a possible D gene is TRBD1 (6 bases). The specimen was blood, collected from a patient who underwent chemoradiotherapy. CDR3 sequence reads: CASGGAIRVDSPLHF. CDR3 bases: TGTGCCAGCGGGGGGGCAATTAGGGTGGATTCACCCCTCCACTTT.